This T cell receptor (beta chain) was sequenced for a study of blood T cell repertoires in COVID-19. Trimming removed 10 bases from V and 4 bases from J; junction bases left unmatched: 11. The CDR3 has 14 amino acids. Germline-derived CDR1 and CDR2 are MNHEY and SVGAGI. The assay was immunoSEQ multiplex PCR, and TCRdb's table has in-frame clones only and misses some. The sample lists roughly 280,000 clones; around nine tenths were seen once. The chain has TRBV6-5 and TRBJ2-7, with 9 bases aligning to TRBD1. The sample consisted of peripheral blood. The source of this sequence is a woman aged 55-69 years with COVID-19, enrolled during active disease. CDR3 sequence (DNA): TGTGCCACCTACGGACAGGGGCCTTCTTACGAGCAGTACTTC. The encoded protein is CATYGQGPSYEQYF.